The rows below give T cell receptor beta chains drawn from one sample of a study of blood T cells in healthy people across ages. One entry per CDR3 protein results from TCRdb running MiXCR on the 5' RACE reads. The table shows about 970,000 distinct CDR3 sequences, with 51% occurring only once. The sequenced sample consisted of blood. These receptors originate from a woman in her fifties or sixties in good health. Each CDR3 is given with its conserved first and last residue. Fields, in order: clone size, CDR3 length, J gene, V gene, D gene, CDR3 protein, CDR3 DNA. The D gene is left open where the match is weak. Expanded clones get a size class; other rows say once, few or many, or leave the size out.

>few|16|TRBJ1-5|TRBV7-2|-
CASSLGPGAAGQPQHF
TGTGCCAGCAGCTTAGGCCCGGGGGCGGCGGGTCAGCCCCAGCATTTT
>-|14|TRBJ2-5|TRBV24-1|-
CATSDPGLRNEQYF
TGTGCCACCAGTGACCCAGGACTACGGAATGAGCAGTACTTC
>-|16|TRBJ2-1|TRBV6-5|-
CASRALADSSYNEQFF
TGTGCCAGCAGAGCATTAGCGGACAGCTCCTACAATGAGCAGTTCTTC
>-|18|TRBJ2-3|TRBV7-9|TRBD2
CASTLWAGGPFSTDTQYF
TGTGCCAGCACCTTATGGGCGGGAGGGCCTTTCAGCACAGATACGCAGTATTTT
>few|13|TRBJ2-7|TRBV27|-
CASSAAGFHEQYF
TGTGCCAGCAGTGCAGCGGGTTTCCACGAGCAGTACTTC
>-|15|TRBJ1-5|TRBV6-5|TRBD1
CASSYGQGNNQPQHF
TGTGCCAGCAGTTACGGACAGGGGAACAATCAGCCCCAGCATTTT
>-|15|TRBJ2-7|TRBV28|-
CASSPLAGLNYEQYF
TGTGCCAGCAGCCCGTTAGCTGGATTAAACTACGAGCAGTACTTC
>-|16|TRBJ2-3|TRBV7-2|TRBD2
CASSQRLAGTPDTQYF
TGTGCCAGCAGCCAACGACTAGCAGGGACCCCAGATACGCAGTATTTT
>-|13|TRBJ2-5|TRBV7-2|TRBD1
CASSVTGNGEQYF
TGTGCCAGCAGCGTGACAGGGAATGGGGAGCAGTACTTC
>-|14|TRBJ1-6|TRBV10-3|TRBD1
CAISERTGASPLHF
TGTGCCATCAGTGAGCGGACAGGGGCCTCACCCCTCCACTTT
>-|16|TRBJ2-5|TRBV5-1|TRBD2
CASSSRGTSGRNEQYF
TGCGCCAGCAGCTCGAGGGGGACTAGCGGGAGAAATGAGCAGTACTTC